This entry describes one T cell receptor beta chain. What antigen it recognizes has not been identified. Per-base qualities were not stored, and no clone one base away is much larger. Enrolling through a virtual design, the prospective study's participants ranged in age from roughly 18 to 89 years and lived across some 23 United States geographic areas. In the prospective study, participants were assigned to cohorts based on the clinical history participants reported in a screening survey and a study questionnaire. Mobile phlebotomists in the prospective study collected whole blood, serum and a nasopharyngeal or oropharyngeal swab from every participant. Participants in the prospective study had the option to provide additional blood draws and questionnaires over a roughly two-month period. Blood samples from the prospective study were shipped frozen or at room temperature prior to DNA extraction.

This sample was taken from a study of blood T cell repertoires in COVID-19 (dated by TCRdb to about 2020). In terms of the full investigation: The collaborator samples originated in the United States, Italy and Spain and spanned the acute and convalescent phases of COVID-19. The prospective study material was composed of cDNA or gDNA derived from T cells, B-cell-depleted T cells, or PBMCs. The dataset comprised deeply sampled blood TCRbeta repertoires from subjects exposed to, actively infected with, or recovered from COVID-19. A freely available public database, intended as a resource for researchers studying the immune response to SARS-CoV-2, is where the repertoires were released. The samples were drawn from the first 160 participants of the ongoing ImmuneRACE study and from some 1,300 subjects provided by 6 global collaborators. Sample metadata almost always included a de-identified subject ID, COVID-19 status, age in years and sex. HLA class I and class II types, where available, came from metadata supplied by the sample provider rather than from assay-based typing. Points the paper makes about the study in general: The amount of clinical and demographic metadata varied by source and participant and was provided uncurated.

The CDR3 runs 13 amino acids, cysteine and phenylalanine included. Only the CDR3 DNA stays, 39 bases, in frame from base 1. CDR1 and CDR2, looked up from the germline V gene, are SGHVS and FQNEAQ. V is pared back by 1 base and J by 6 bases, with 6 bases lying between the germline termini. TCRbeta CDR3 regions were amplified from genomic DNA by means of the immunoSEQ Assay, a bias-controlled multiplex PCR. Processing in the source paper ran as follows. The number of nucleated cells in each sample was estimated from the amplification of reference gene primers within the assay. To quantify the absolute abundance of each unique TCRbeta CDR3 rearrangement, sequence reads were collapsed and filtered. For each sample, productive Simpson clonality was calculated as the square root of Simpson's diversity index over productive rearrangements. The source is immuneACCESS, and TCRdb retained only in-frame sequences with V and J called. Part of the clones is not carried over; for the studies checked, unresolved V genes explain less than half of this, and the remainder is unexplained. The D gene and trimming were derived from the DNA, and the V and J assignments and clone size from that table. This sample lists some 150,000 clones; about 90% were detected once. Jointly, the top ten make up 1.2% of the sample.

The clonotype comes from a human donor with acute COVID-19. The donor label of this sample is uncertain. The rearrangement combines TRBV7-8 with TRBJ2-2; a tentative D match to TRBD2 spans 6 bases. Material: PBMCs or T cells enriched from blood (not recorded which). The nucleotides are TGTGCCAGCAGCTTAGGACTAGCCGGGGAGCTGTTTTTT. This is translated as CASSLGLAGELFF.